This TCR beta chain was profiled in a study of cytomegalovirus exposure and HLA in healthy donors. V was pared by 7 bases and J by 1 base, with 6 bases of the junction left unmatched. This CDR3 region has 15 residues. Germline V CDR1 and CDR2: SNHLY, FYNNEI. PCR was performed using 60 Vbeta and 13 Jbeta primers. Original methodology: Counted up in a later analysis, unique TCR beta chains came to approximately 83 million, with about 9.9 million shared. Data came from immunoSEQ multiplex PCR; TCRdb stores just in-frame clones and leaves some out. V and J calls plus clone size are reproduced from that table; the DNA served to infer D and trimming. There are about 140,000 clones in the sample; about 75% occur only once, and approximately 3.2% lies in the top ten.

The V call is TRBV2, the J call TRBJ1-5, with 8 bases lining up with TRBD1. The material sequenced was PBMCs. This clonotype originated in a man aged 35 to 55 in good health and CMV-seronegative. The CDR3 sequence: CASKAGGPSNQPQHF. The CDR3 DNA is TGTGCCAGCAAGGCAGGGGGCCCAAGCAATCAGCCCCAGCATTTT.